The clone carrying this TCR beta chain has ten or more counts. Its antigen is as yet unknown. V was pared by 2 bases and J by 0 bases, with 9 bases of the junction left unmatched. The germline V gene has CDR1 KGHSH and CDR2 LQKENI. This CDR3 has 17 amino acids. Axillary draining lymph nodes of breast cancer patients supplied the node samples. This sample was included in a study of breast tumors, draining lymph nodes, adjacent tissues. Study conclusions and caveats: Tumor repertoires ranked between lymph nodes and nontumor tissue in diversity, with V and J gene preferences.

TCRdb fed the multiplex PCR reads into MiXCR, producing one record per CDR3 protein. The sample has 150,000 to 200,000 distinct CDR3 sequences; 30% to 40% are singletons. The TCR comes from a female donor with breast cancer. Some clones in this sample may be carry-over from other donors' samples. The rearrangement joins TRBV18 to TRBJ2-7, with 8 nucleotides matching TRBD2. Sequenced material: axillary lymph node tissue. CDR3 nucleotides: TGTGCCAGCTCACCAGGGGTAGCGGGGCGTAGCTCCTACGAGCAGTACTTC. It translates to CASSPGVAGRSSYEQYF.